This is a list of T cell receptor beta chains from one sample in a study of identical twins. TCRdb used MiXCR to reprocess the 5' RACE reads, holding one entry per CDR3 protein. The profile shows 130,000 to 150,000 distinct CDR3 sequences, approximately 4% of them singletons. Sequencing was carried out using memory T cells sorted from blood. All receptors come from a man aged 18 to 30 in good health. Each CDR3 is given with its conserved first and last residue. The order of the fields is J gene, clone size, V gene, D gene, CDR3 protein, CDR3 DNA. The D gene is left open where the match is weak. Some rows mark clone size as missing; the rest say once, few, many or name a class of expanded clone.

J: TRBJ2-1; size: many; V: TRBV7-2; D: TRBD2; CDR3: CASSKTSGSLGEQFF; DNA: TGTGCCAGCAGTAAGACTAGCGGGAGTCTCGGTGAGCAGTTCTTC
J: TRBJ1-2; size: many; V: TRBV6-1; D: TRBD1; CDR3: CASSGYRGANYGYTF; DNA: TGTGCCAGCAGTGGATACAGGGGGGCGAACTATGGCTACACCTTC
J: TRBJ2-3; size: few; V: TRBV27; D: TRBD2; CDR3: CASSRGLAGNTDTQYF; DNA: TGTGCCAGCAGTCGCGGACTAGCGGGGAACACAGATACGCAGTATTTT
J: TRBJ2-3; size: few; V: TRBV19; D: .; CDR3: CASSIVGALTDTQYF; DNA: TGTGCCAGTAGTATAGTTGGGGCCCTCACAGATACGCAGTATTTT
J: TRBJ2-5; size: many; V: TRBV5-1; D: TRBD2; CDR3: CASSVGSGRQETQYF; DNA: TGCGCCAGCAGCGTCGGTAGCGGGAGGCAAGAGACCCAGTACTTC
J: TRBJ1-1; size: many; V: TRBV7-2; D: TRBD1; CDR3: CASTQTRDSGAFF; DNA: TGTGCCAGCACCCAAACCCGGGACAGCGGGGCTTTCTTT
J: TRBJ2-5; size: many; V: TRBV6-2/TRBV6-3; D: .; CDR3: CASSPGRLLGETQYF; DNA: TGTGCCAGCAGTCCGGGACGGCTACTCGGGGAGACCCAGTACTTC
J: TRBJ2-5; size: .; V: TRBV14; D: .; CDR3: CASSQFLTETQYF; DNA: TGTGCCAGCAGCCAATTCCTGACAGAGACCCAGTACTTC
J: TRBJ2-7; size: many; V: TRBV14; D: .; CDR3: CASSQVGSGTATRPYEQYF; DNA: TGTGCCAGCAGCCAAGTGGGATCGGGGACCGCAACCCGTCCCTACGAGCAGTACTTC
J: TRBJ2-3; size: many; V: TRBV7-2; D: TRBD2; CDR3: CASQIPLAGVPTDTQYF; DNA: TGTGCCAGCCAGATACCGCTAGCGGGAGTTCCGACAGATACGCAGTATTTT
J: TRBJ2-3; size: few; V: TRBV7-6; D: TRBD2; CDR3: CASSLGAGVGLGTDTQYF; DNA: TGTGCCAGCAGCTTAGGTGCGGGAGTAGGGCTAGGCACAGATACGCAGTATTTT
J: TRBJ2-7; size: few; V: TRBV20-1; D: TRBD1; CDR3: CSASNHHRQGDEQYF; DNA: TGCAGTGCTAGCAACCATCACCGACAGGGAGACGAGCAGTACTTC
J: TRBJ2-2; size: many; V: TRBV2; D: TRBD1; CDR3: CASALGQGAGELFF; DNA: TGTGCCAGCGCTCTGGGACAGGGTGCCGGGGAGCTGTTTTTT
J: TRBJ2-7; size: .; V: TRBV29-1; D: .; CDR3: CSAFQGREQYF; DNA: TGCAGCGCCTTCCAGGGACGCGAGCAGTACTTC
J: TRBJ1-2; size: many; V: TRBV20-1; D: .; CDR3: CSATDGPGGYTF; DNA: TGCAGTGCTACAGACGGGCCAGGGGGCTACACCTTC
J: TRBJ2-2; size: many; V: TRBV4-1; D: TRBD2; CDR3: CASSQDLLAANTGELFF; DNA: TGCGCCAGCAGCCAAGATCTCCTAGCGGCGAACACCGGGGAGCTGTTTTTT
J: TRBJ2-1; size: many; V: TRBV7-9; D: .; CDR3: CASSLGVTGNEQFF; DNA: TGTGCCAGCAGCTTAGGGGTTACGGGCAATGAGCAGTTCTTC
J: TRBJ1-5; size: many; V: TRBV15; D: .; CDR3: CATSRGPSQPQHF; DNA: TGTGCCACCAGCAGAGGACCGTCGCAGCCCCAGCATTTT
J: TRBJ1-5; size: many; V: TRBV11-2; D: .; CDR3: CASSSWGGKEHF; DNA: TGTGCCAGCAGCTCTTGGGGCGGAAAGGAACATTTT
J: TRBJ2-3; size: many; V: TRBV20-1; D: TRBD1; CDR3: CSASSRGIRDTQYF; DNA: TGCAGTGCTAGTTCCAGGGGGATCAGAGATACGCAGTATTTT
J: TRBJ2-6; size: many; V: TRBV5-1; D: .; CDR3: CASSLEAPSGANVLTF; DNA: TGCGCCAGCAGCTTGGAGGCACCCTCTGGGGCCAACGTCCTGACTTTC
J: TRBJ2-1; size: many; V: TRBV18; D: TRBD1; CDR3: CASSRTGENEQFF; DNA: TGTGCCAGCTCACGAACAGGGGAGAATGAGCAGTTCTTC
J: TRBJ2-3; size: many; V: TRBV5-1; D: TRBD1; CDR3: CASSYGTADTQYF; DNA: TGCGCCAGCAGCTACGGGACAGCAGATACGCAGTATTTT
J: TRBJ1-2; size: many; V: TRBV4-3; D: TRBD1; CDR3: CASSQDKGAYGYTF; DNA: TGCGCCAGCAGCCAAGATAAGGGGGCGTATGGCTACACCTTC
J: TRBJ2-5; size: many; V: TRBV11-2; D: .; CDR3: CASKAPQETQYF; DNA: TGTGCCAGCAAGGCGCCTCAAGAGACCCAGTACTTC
J: TRBJ1-1; size: many; V: TRBV12-3/TRBV12-4; D: .; CDR3: CASTLGQSNTEAFF; DNA: TGTGCCAGCACCCTTGGACAGTCGAACACTGAAGCTTTCTTT
J: TRBJ2-5; size: many; V: TRBV29-1; D: TRBD2; CDR3: CSAQGPGGETQYF; DNA: TGCAGCGCCCAGGGCCCGGGGGGGGAGACCCAGTACTTC
J: TRBJ2-1; size: many; V: TRBV11-2; D: .; CDR3: CARNKGTGRFLQFF; DNA: TGTGCCAGAAATAAGGGAACCGGCCGCTTTTTGCAGTTCTTC
J: TRBJ1-5; size: many; V: TRBV6-1; D: .; CDR3: CASSRTLNQPQHF; DNA: TGTGCCAGCAGCAGGACCCTAAATCAGCCCCAGCATTTT
J: TRBJ2-3; size: many; V: TRBV12-5; D: .; CDR3: CASAPTGLLTDTQYF; DNA: TGTGCTAGTGCCCCGACAGGATTACTCACAGATACGCAGTATTTT
J: TRBJ1-1; size: many; V: TRBV29-1; D: .; CDR3: CSVEDHGRRDTEAFF; DNA: TGCAGCGTTGAAGATCATGGCAGGAGGGACACTGAAGCTTTCTTT
J: TRBJ1-1; size: many; V: TRBV5-1; D: .; CDR3: CASSSQGGHTEAFF; DNA: TGCGCCAGCAGCTCACAGGGAGGGCACACTGAAGCTTTCTTT
J: TRBJ2-7; size: many; V: TRBV5-5; D: .; CDR3: CASSSRDGDYEQYF; DNA: TGTGCCAGCAGCTCCCGGGACGGAGACTACGAGCAGTACTTC
J: TRBJ2-1; size: many; V: TRBV3-1; D: TRBD2; CDR3: CASSHSGTNNEQFF; DNA: TGTGCCAGCAGCCACTCCGGGACTAACAATGAGCAGTTCTTC
J: TRBJ2-1; size: many; V: TRBV5-1; D: .; CDR3: CASSLEDIYNEQFF; DNA: TGCGCCAGCAGCTTGGAGGACATATACAATGAGCAGTTCTTC